This T cell receptor beta chain was obtained from a study of blood T cell repertoires in COVID-19. Study overall: The cDNA or gDNA used as material had been derived from T cells, B-cell-depleted T cells, or PBMCs.

TCRdb's copy holds only in-frame clones and misses some; the assay was immunoSEQ multiplex PCR. Among around 150,000 clones listed, almost 80% were seen once. The sample holds a few counts of this clone. CDR1 is SGHTA and CDR2 is FQGTGA in the germline V gene. J lost 17 bases, V lost 4 bases, and 8 bases had no gene match. There are 13 residues in the CDR3. This receptor was obtained from a man aged 55-75 years who had recovered from COVID-19. V gene TRBV7-3 combines with J gene TRBJ1-6; 10 nucleotides match TRBD1. Source material: peripheral blood. Here the CDR3 reads CASSYPGTGVIHF. The CDR3 nucleotides are TGTGCCAGCAGCTACCCAGGGACAGGGGTTATCCACTTT.